The clone carrying this T cell receptor (beta chain) is termed medium-sized. This record belongs to a study of graft-versus-host responses after intestinal transplantation. With 5 bases clipped from V and 7 bases from J, the junction kept 13 bases outside the gene matches. Germline CDR1 is SGHTA and CDR2 is FQGTGA. This CDR3 contains 15 residues. Clones were read by immunoSEQ multiplex PCR, and TCRdb kept only the in-frame ones, dropping some. The sample includes about 6,900 clones, 20% to 25% of them seen just once. Plating of about 200,000 CFSE-labeled responder cells was done together with about 200,000 irradiated, violet-dye-labeled stimulator cells. Study-level points and caveats: In patients with graft-donor T cell macrochimerism, allograft graft-versus-host to host-versus-graft clonal ratios were high. Detection of GvH clones occurred in recipient marrow, and some had their first appearance in ileum or blood.

The chain recombines TRBV7-3 with TRBJ1-1; 7 bases map to TRBD1. The source material was alloreactive CD4+ T cells from a mixed lymphocyte reaction culture, sampled before transplantation. Subset given: CFSE-low proliferating T cells sorted from roughly six-day pre-transplant mixed lymphocyte reaction (GvH or HvG direction). The sequence was collected from a human patient who was an organ donor for intestinal transplantation. The CDR3 region has the DNA TGTGCCAGCAGCCCCACCCCTGACAGGGCAAGTGAAGCTTTCTTT. Translation: CASSPTPDRASEAFF.